These 4 T cell receptor beta chains share one sample of origin, sequenced in a study of STAT5B mutations in CD4+ large granular lymphocyte leukemia. TCRdb's table, derived via immunoSEQ multiplex PCR, lists solely in-frame clones and lacks some. The sample yields about 30,000 clones, about 81% seen once. The sequencing sample was made of CD4+ T cells from blood buffy coats. Receptors originate from a human donor in good health.

In DNA, the CDR3 is TGTGCCAGCAGTTTACCCCGGGCCGCTGCGAACACCGGGGAGCTGTTTTTT. This codes for CASSLPRAAANTGELFF. The genes are TRBV28 and TRBJ2-2; D is unresolved. Trimming removed 2 bases at V and 0 bases at J, with 13 bases between. The CDR3 totals 17 residues. Germline values: CDR1 MDHEN, CDR2 SYDVKM.

The rearrangement links TRBV7-2 to TRBJ2-1; 7 bases agree with TRBD2. The CDR3 contains 16 residues. J gave up 0 bases and V 6 bases, and 8 bases lay outside the gene matches. The V gene's germline CDR1 is SGHTA and CDR2 FQGNSA. Written as DNA, the CDR3 is TGTGCCAGCAGGTTAACGGGCGGGAGCTCCTACAATGAGCAGTTCTTC. Translation: CASRLTGGSSYNEQFF.

As for this clone: A read error may account for a junction end that differs from germline. The sample contains more than one DNA sequence encoding this CDR3. The V call is TRBV7-7, the J call TRBJ2-5; D is ambiguous. The CDR3 totals 13 residues. The V gene's germline CDR1 is SSHAT and CDR2 FNYEAQ (reference sequence). CDR3 loop: CASSLDKQETQYF. The CDR3 nucleotides are TGTGCTAGCAGCTTAGACAAACAAGAGACCCAGTACTTC.

V is TRBV14 and J is TRBJ2-3; the D call may be TRBD1 or TRBD2 (5 bases each). Germline CDR1 SGHDN, CDR2 FVKESK. The V end lost 2 bases, the J end lost 3 bases, and 12 bases lay between the germline ends. There are 15 residues in the CDR3. The CDR3, as DNA: TGTGCCAGCAGCCAATTTCGGGGCGAGACAGATACGCAGTATTTT. Translating gives CASSQFRGETDTQYF. Looking up the rest from reference TRBV14 and TRBJ2-3 gives the full variable domain: EAGVTQFPSHSVIEKGQTVTLRCDPISGHDNLYWYRRVMGKEIKFLLHFVKESKQDESGMPNNRFLAERTGGTYSTLKVQPAELEDSGVYFCASSQFRGETDTQYFGPGTRLTVL.